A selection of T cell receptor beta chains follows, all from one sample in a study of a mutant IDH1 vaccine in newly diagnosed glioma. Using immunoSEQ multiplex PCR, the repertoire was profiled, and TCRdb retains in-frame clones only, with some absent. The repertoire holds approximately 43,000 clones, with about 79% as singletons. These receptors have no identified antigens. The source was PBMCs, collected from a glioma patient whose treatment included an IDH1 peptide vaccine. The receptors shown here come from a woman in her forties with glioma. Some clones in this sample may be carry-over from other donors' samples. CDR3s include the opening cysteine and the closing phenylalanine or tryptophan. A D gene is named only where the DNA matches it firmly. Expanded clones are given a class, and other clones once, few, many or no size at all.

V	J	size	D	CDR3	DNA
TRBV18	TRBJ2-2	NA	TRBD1	CASSPRDTTGKAGELFF	TGTGCCAGCTCACCACGGGACACGACAGGGAAGGCCGGGGAGCTGTTTTTT
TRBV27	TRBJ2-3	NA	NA	CASSHGPDTDTQYF	TGTGCCAGCAGTCATGGACCTGACACAGATACGCAGTATTTT
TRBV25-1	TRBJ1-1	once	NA	CASSEGGMNTEAFF	TGTGCCAGCAGTGAGGGGGGAATGAACACTGAAGCTTTCTTT
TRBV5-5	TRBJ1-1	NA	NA	CASSLLWNTEAFF	TGTGCCAGCAGCTTATTATGGAACACTGAAGCTTTCTTT
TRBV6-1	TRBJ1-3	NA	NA	CASTPRSGNTIYF	TGTGCCAGCACCCCCCGCTCTGGAAACACCATATATTTT
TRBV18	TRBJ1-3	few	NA	CASSPLDGNTIYF	TGTGCCAGCTCACCACTTGATGGAAACACCATATATTTT
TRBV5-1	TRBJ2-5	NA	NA	CASSGALAGQETQYF	TGCGCCAGCAGCGGGGCCTTGGCGGGACAAGAGACCCAGTACTTC
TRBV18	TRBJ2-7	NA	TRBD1	CASSTGQNSYEQYF	TGTGCCAGCTCAACGGGACAGAACTCCTACGAGCAGTACTTC
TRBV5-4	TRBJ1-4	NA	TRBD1	CASSLPGTGDATNEKLFF	TGTGCCAGCAGCTTGCCAGGGACAGGGGACGCAACTAATGAAAAACTGTTTTTT
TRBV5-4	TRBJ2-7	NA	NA	CASSTLIGTSFHEQYF	TGTGCCAGCAGCACCCTCATCGGGACAAGTTTCCACGAGCAGTACTTC
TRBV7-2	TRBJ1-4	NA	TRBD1	CASSFPGGGEKLFF	TGTGCCAGCAGCTTCCCAGGGGGAGGTGAAAAACTGTTTTTT
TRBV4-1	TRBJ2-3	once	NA	CASSQDSQDTQYF	TGCGCCAGCAGCCAAGATTCCCAAGATACGCAGTATTTT
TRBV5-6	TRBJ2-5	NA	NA	CASLQTRVETQYF	TGTGCCAGCTTGCAGACTAGGGTAGAGACCCAGTACTTC
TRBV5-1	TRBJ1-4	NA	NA	CASSSGPATNEKLFF	TGCGCCAGCAGCTCCGGACCCGCAACTAATGAAAAACTGTTTTTT
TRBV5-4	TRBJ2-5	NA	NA	CASSLGSKSQETQYF	TGTGCCAGCAGCTTGGGATCGAAGTCTCAAGAGACCCAGTACTTC
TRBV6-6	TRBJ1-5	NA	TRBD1	CASSQQGVNQPQHF	TGTGCCAGCAGCCAACAGGGGGTAAATCAGCCCCAGCATTTT
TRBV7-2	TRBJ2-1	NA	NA	CASGDDEQFF	TGTGCCAGCGGGGATGATGAGCAGTTCTTC
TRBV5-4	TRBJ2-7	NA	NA	CASRSDSAGREQYF	TGTGCCAGCAGGAGCGACTCGGCCGGCCGCGAGCAGTACTTC
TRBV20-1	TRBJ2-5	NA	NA	CSAFQETQYF	TGCAGTGCTTTTCAAGAGACCCAGTACTTC
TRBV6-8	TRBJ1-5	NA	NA	CASREFWQPQHF	TGTGCCAGCAGGGAGTTCTGGCAGCCCCAGCATTTT
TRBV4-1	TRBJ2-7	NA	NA	CASSQPPWGESDYEQYF	TGCGCCAGCAGCCAACCCCCTTGGGGGGAGTCAGACTACGAGCAGTACTTC
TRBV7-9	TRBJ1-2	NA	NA	CASSYRSPYNYGYTF	TGTGCCAGCAGCTACAGATCCCCTTATAACTATGGCTACACCTTC
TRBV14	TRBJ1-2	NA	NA	CASSSAGVYGYTF	TGTGCCAGCAGTTCGGCCGGAGTCTATGGCTACACCTTC
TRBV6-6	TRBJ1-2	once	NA	CASSYPAAADYGYTF	TGTGCCAGCAGTTACCCTGCCGCCGCGGACTATGGCTACACCTTC
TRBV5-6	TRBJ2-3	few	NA	CASSPQGGDTQYF	TGTGCCAGCAGCCCCCAGGGCGGTGATACGCAGTATTTT
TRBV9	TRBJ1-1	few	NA	CASSVGVDGEAFF	TGTGCCAGCAGCGTAGGGGTAGACGGGGAAGCTTTCTTT
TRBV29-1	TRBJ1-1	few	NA	CSVVILGKGTEAFF	TGCAGCGTTGTGATCCTGGGGAAGGGCACTGAAGCTTTCTTT
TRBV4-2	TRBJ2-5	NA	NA	CASSQDLETQYF	TGTGCCAGCAGCCAGGATTTGGAGACCCAGTACTTC
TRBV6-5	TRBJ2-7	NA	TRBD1	CASLAGTGSYEQYF	TGTGCCAGCCTCGCCGGGACAGGCTCCTACGAGCAGTACTTC
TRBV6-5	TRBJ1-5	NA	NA	CASSYRAGSNQPQHF	TGTGCCAGCAGTTACCGGGCGGGTAGCAATCAGCCCCAGCATTTT
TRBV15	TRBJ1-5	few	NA	CATSRAPAQRNQPQHF	TGTGCCACCAGCAGAGCCCCTGCGCAGCGCAATCAGCCCCAGCATTTT
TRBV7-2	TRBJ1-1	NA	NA	CASSSIYTEAFF	TGTGCCAGCAGCTCGATATACACTGAAGCTTTCTTT
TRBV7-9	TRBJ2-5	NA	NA	CASSLPGVETQYF	TGTGCCAGCAGCCTGCCGGGGGTCGAGACCCAGTACTTC
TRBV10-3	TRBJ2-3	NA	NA	CAIRGGRGAFTVDTQYF	TGTGCCATCCGAGGAGGCAGGGGGGCCTTTACGGTAGATACGCAGTATTTT
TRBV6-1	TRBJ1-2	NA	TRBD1	CASSWDRGANYGYTF	TGTGCCAGCAGCTGGGACAGGGGGGCCAATTATGGCTACACCTTC
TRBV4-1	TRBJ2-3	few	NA	CASSQGNMGGFGTQYF	TGCGCCAGCAGCCAAGGGAATATGGGGGGTTTCGGTACGCAGTATTTT
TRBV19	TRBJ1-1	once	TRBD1	CASSIPGGITEAFF	TGTGCCAGTAGTATTCCAGGGGGCATTACTGAAGCTTTCTTT
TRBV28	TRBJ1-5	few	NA	CASSFTESNQPQHF	TGTGCCAGCAGTTTCACGGAAAGTAATCAGCCCCAGCATTTT
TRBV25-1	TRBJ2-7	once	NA	CASSEAVDGHYEQYF	TGTGCCAGCAGTGAAGCAGTCGACGGACACTACGAGCAGTACTTC
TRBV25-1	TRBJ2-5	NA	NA	CASSDGETQYF	TGTGCCAGCAGTGACGGGGAGACCCAGTACTTC
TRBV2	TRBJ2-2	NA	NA	CASSEIGRTIGELFF	TGTGCCAGCAGTGAAATCGGGAGAACTATCGGGGAGCTGTTTTTT
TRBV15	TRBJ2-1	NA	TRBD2	CATRNGLAGDNEQFF	TGTGCCACTCGGAATGGACTAGCCGGAGACAATGAGCAGTTCTTC
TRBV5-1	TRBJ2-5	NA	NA	CASSLQGPPETQYF	TGCGCCAGCAGCCTACAGGGACCCCCGGAGACCCAGTACTTC
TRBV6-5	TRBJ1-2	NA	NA	CASSTRGYGYTF	TGTGCCAGCAGTACCCGGGGCTATGGCTACACCTTC
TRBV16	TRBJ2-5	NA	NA	CASSQSGETQYF	TGTGCCAGCAGCCAATCGGGAGAGACCCAGTACTTC
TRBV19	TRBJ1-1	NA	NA	CASSIVQAMNTEAFF	TGTGCCAGTAGTATAGTCCAGGCGATGAACACTGAAGCTTTCTTT
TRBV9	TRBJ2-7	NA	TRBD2	CASSATSGYYEQYF	TGTGCCAGCAGCGCGACTAGCGGATACTACGAGCAGTACTTC
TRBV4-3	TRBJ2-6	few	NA	CASSQVEGSGANVLTF	TGCGCCAGCAGCCAAGTCGAGGGCTCTGGGGCCAACGTCCTGACTTTC
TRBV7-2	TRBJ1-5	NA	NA	CASSSGEGYQPQHF	TGTGCCAGCAGCTCCGGAGAGGGATACCAGCCCCAGCATTTT
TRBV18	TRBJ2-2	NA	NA	CASSPPEGPNTGELFF	TGTGCCAGCTCACCACCAGAGGGACCGAACACCGGGGAGCTGTTTTTT
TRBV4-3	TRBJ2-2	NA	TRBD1	CASSPTGLDTGELFF	TGCGCCAGCAGCCCGACAGGGTTGGACACCGGGGAGCTGTTTTTT